This T cell receptor beta chain comes out of a study of blood T cell repertoires in COVID-19. About the study: COVID-19 samples, acute and convalescent, were from the United States, Italy and Spain.

Germline V gives CDR1 MDHEN, CDR2 SYDVKM. The CDR3 is made up of 15 amino acids. V lost 4 bases to trimming and J lost 5 bases, with 15 bases between them. Using immunoSEQ multiplex PCR, the repertoire was profiled, and TCRdb retains in-frame clones only, with some absent. The repertoire has roughly 100,000 clones, 81% of them found once; the top ten carry roughly 9.4%. Sequenced sample: peripheral blood. The chain employs TRBV28 and TRBJ1-5; weak D call: TRBD1 (5 bases). This clonotype was sampled from a woman in her seventies with acute or convalescent COVID-19. The CDR3 protein is CASSSSARVDQPQHF. CDR3 nucleotides: TGTGCCAGCAGTTCCTCCGCCAGGGTCGATCAGCCCCAGCATTTT.